The 5 T cell receptor beta chains in this list originate from one sample, sequenced in a study of patients and donors after allogeneic stem cell transplantation. MiXCR, applied by TCRdb to the RT-PCR reads, yields one record per CDR3 protein. Of some 880,000 distinct CDR3 sequences in the sample, under 20% were seen once. What was sequenced was blood, either unsorted or a sorted T cell fraction (not recorded which). These receptors were obtained from a human donor who was either an allogeneic HSCT recipient or a stem cell or donor lymphocyte infusion donor (not recorded which). It is not recorded whose cells these are; they may come from a transplant donor.

This clonotype was found many times. The chain's CDR3 is CASRSGTFGNTIYF. CDR3 nucleotide sequence: TGCGCCAGCAGATCCGGGACATTTGGAAACACCATATATTTT. The J gene is TRBJ1-3, the V gene TRBV5-1; D may be TRBD1 (6 bases). Trimming left V 5 bases short and J 3 bases short, with 12 bases between. The germline V gene has CDR1 SGHRS and CDR2 YFSETQ. The CDR3 totals 14 residues.

The genes are TRBV12-3 or TRBV12-4 and TRBJ1-2; D may be TRBD1 (5 bases). V dropped 3 bases and J dropped 2 bases, with 16 bases sitting between them. There are 16 residues in the CDR3. The CDR3 is CASSFTLGLLNYGYTF. For the CDR3, the DNA is TGTGCCAGCAGTTTTACATTGGGGCTATTAAACTATGGCTACACCTTC.

The chain is built from TRBV3-1 and TRBJ2-3, with D tentatively TRBD2 (5 bases). The ends were cut back, 0 bases at V and 0 bases at J, with 10 bases in the middle. The CDR3 loop spans 16 amino acids. CDR1 and CDR2 from the germline V gene are LGHDT and YNNKEL (reference sequence). CDR3: CASSQDGLTSTDTQYF. The CDR3, as DNA: TGTGCCAGCAGCCAAGATGGACTGACGAGCACAGATACGCAGTATTTT.

This clonotype was observed once. This chain uses TRBV12-3 or TRBV12-4 with TRBJ2-3; D may correspond to TRBD1 or TRBD2 (5 bases each). Trimming stripped 5 bases from V and 4 bases from J, with 16 bases between. This CDR3 is built from 15 residues. Here the CDR3 reads CASSPGDRTADTQYF. CDR3 in DNA: TGTGCCAGCAGTCCCGGGGACCGAACCGCAGATACGCAGTATTTT.

CDR3 DNA sequence: TGTGCCAGCAGTGAAGCGTGGCCAGCCTCTTCCTACGAGCAGTACTTC. This sequence encodes CASSEAWPASSYEQYF. The V and J genes are TRBV2 and TRBJ2-7; D is unresolved. The CDR3 is 16 amino acids. Germline values: CDR1 SNHLY, CDR2 FYNNEI. V was shortened by 0 bases and J by 1 base, with 13 bases between the two germline ends.